This T cell receptor (beta chain) was profiled in a study of Tregs in tolerant kidney transplant recipients. In the study overall: Mixed chimerism was transient after nonmyeloablative marrow transplants from related graft donors. Regarding the study as a whole: Validation in larger populations is needed because few patients were studied.

Profiling relied on immunoSEQ multiplex PCR, and the TCRdb table lists in-frame clones only, not all of them. The sample holds 50,000 to 75,000 clones; approximately 85% are singletons and the top ten take under 2.5%. V was clipped by 3 bases and J by 4 bases, with 15 bases between them. The germline V gene encodes CDR1 SGHTA and CDR2 FQGNSA. The length of the CDR3 is 15 residues. Of note for this clone: The antigen is undetermined.

Before regulatory T cell sorting, thawed PBMCs rested overnight at 37°C in 150 to 200 IU/ml IL-2. This specimen was Tregs from blood, taken before the transplant. The V gene is TRBV7-2, the J gene TRBJ1-2; D is unresolved. The clonotype was recovered from a human donor who received a combined kidney and bone marrow transplant. The CDR3, as DNA: TGTGCCAGCAGCTTCGGTTCCGAGAGAATCTATGGCTACACCTTC. This gives the protein CASSFGSERIYGYTF.